These T cell receptor beta chains were read from a single sample in a study of cytotoxic CD8 clonotypes in ibrutinib-treated CLL. Clones were sequenced by immunoSEQ multiplex PCR, and TCRdb holds only the in-frame ones, with some missing. In the table there are approximately 320,000 clones, over 55% of which are singletons. The specimen comprised PBMCs, sampled after 36 months of ibrutinib treatment. The origin of the receptors is a human donor with chronic lymphocytic leukemia. The CDR3 runs from the conserved cysteine through the conserved F or W. A D gene is named only where the DNA matches it firmly. Some rows have no size entry. The others give once, few or many, or a class for an expanded clone.

abundance | d_gene | j_gene | v_gene | CDR3aa | CDR3nt
few | . | TRBJ1-1 | TRBV5-1 | CASSLEDSDTEAFF | TGCGCCAGCAGCTTGGAGGACAGTGACACTGAAGCTTTCTTT
once | TRBD2 | TRBJ2-7 | TRBV5-6 | CASSWGSRRSGRGDEQYF | TGTGCCAGCAGCTGGGGCTCCCGGCGGAGCGGGAGGGGGGACGAGCAGTACTTC
. | TRBD1 | TRBJ1-5 | TRBV9 | CASSAPGQAAQPQHF | TGTGCCAGCAGCGCCCCGGGACAGGCGGCGCAGCCCCAGCATTTT
. | . | TRBJ2-7 | TRBV6-5 | CASSYGQLYEQYF | TGTGCCAGCAGTTACGGCCAGCTTTACGAGCAGTACTTC
. | . | TRBJ2-2 | TRBV9 | CASSVAGGGGGGELFF | TGTGCCAGCAGCGTAGCGGGAGGGGGCGGAGGCGGGGAGCTGTTTTTT
. | . | TRBJ2-1 | TRBV6-5 | CASSYVADAYNEQFF | TGTGCCAGCAGTTATGTGGCAGATGCCTACAATGAGCAGTTCTTC
. | . | TRBJ2-3 | TRBV29-1 | CSVPIANITDTQYF | TGCAGCGTACCAATAGCCAACATTACAGATACGCAGTATTTT
few | . | TRBJ1-6 | TRBV7-3 | CASSQIQGSPLHF | TGTGCCAGCAGCCAAATCCAGGGCTCACCCCTCCACTTT
. | . | TRBJ2-7 | TRBV2 | CASHDPGVSSYEQYF | TGTGCCAGCCACGACCCAGGGGTTTCCTCCTACGAGCAGTACTTC
. | . | TRBJ1-1 | TRBV7-3 | CASSLRGLGWGTEAFF | TGTGCCAGCAGCTTAAGAGGGCTAGGGTGGGGCACTGAAGCTTTCTTT
. | . | TRBJ2-3 | TRBV7-3 | CASSLLGGAPDTQYF | TGTGCCAGCAGCTTATTGGGGGGAGCCCCAGATACGCAGTATTTT
. | . | TRBJ2-1 | TRBV18 | CASSPPGRGGIVNEQFF | TGTGCCAGCTCACCACCCGGTAGGGGTGGGATCGTGAATGAGCAGTTCTTC
few | TRBD1 | TRBJ1-5 | TRBV2 | CASSEDRGRSQPQHF | TGTGCCAGCAGCGAGGACAGGGGGCGAAGTCAGCCCCAGCATTTT